One and the same sample provided the 18 T cell receptor beta chains below, sequenced in a study of blood T cell repertoires in COVID-19. Data came from immunoSEQ multiplex PCR; TCRdb stores just in-frame clones and leaves some out. The sample records some 210,000 clones, roughly four fifths being singletons. The sequenced sample was PBMCs or T cells enriched from blood (not recorded which). The receptors were gathered from a man aged 40-49 years who had recovered from COVID-19.

The gene calls are TRBV6-2 or TRBV6-3 and TRBJ1-1; D gene unclear. This CDR3 contains 15 residues. V was clipped by 3 bases and J by 4 bases, with 15 bases between them. Germline assignment: CDR1 MNHEY and CDR2 SVGEGT. CDR3 sequence reads: CASSYEMWRSTEAFF. CDR3 bases: TGTGCCAGCAGTTATGAAATGTGGCGGTCCACTGAAGCTTTCTTT.

This clone has more than one count but fewer than ten. The CDR3 nucleotides are TGCAGCGTTGAAGAACAAGGGAGCTCCTACAATGAGCAGTTCTTC. Translated, it gives CSVEEQGSSYNEQFF. This chain joins TRBV29-1 and TRBJ2-1; tentatively, D is TRBD2 (5 bases). V lost 0 bases and J lost 0, with 9 bases in between. Germline values: CDR1 SQVTM, CDR2 ANQGSEA. This CDR3 has 15 amino acids.

The V call is TRBV9, the J call TRBJ2-1; D is possibly TRBD1 (5 bases). V shed 0 bases and J shed 8 bases, with 15 bases lying between them. CDR3 length: 15 amino acids. Germline loops: CDR1 SGDLS, CDR2 YYNGEE. Here the CDR3 DNA reads TGTGCCAGCAGCGTAGGGCCGGTCCAGGGCGATGAGCAGTTCTTC. It encodes CASSVGPVQGDEQFF.

The chain links TRBV4-1 to TRBJ2-1; 13 bases map to TRBD2. Germline CDR1 reads MGHRA; CDR2 reads YSYEKL. The CDR3 runs to 19 residues. The ends lost 3 bases at V and 8 bases at J; junction bases unmatched: 16. The CDR3 is CASSHKEGTSGTPGDEQFF. DNA for the CDR3: TGCGCCAGCAGCCACAAGGAAGGGACTAGCGGGACCCCGGGGGATGAGCAGTTCTTC.

CDR3: CATSDTGESINEQFF. The DNA for the CDR3 is TGTGCCACCAGTGATACGGGGGAGTCGATCAATGAGCAGTTCTTC. The J gene is TRBJ2-1, the V gene TRBV24-1; D might be TRBD2 (6 bases). V was clipped by 3 bases and J by 6 bases, with 14 bases between them. CDR1 is KGHDR, CDR2 SFDVKD, per germline. This CDR3 is built from 15 residues.

Worth noting for this clone: The sample holds other DNA sequences that translate to the same CDR3. J is TRBJ2-5 and V is TRBV18, with no clear D. Trimming pared 3 bases from V and 4 bases from J, leaving 3 bases between. CDR1 is KGHSH, CDR2 LQKENI, per germline. This CDR3 is 11 amino acids long. The CDR3 nucleotides read TGTGCCAGCTCACCCGGAGAGACCCAGTACTTC. Residues: CASSPGETQYF.

The chain couples TRBV7-9 to TRBJ2-7; D unresolved. This CDR3 spans 14 amino acids. V shed 1 base and J shed 2 bases, with 9 bases lying between them. CDR1 SEHNR and CDR2 FQNEAQ come from the germline V gene (reference sequence). In DNA form, the CDR3 reads TGTGCCAGCAGCTTAGATCCCGCTACCTACGAGCAGTACTTC. The encoded protein is CASSLDPATYEQYF.

This chain joins TRBV12-3 or TRBV12-4 and TRBJ2-1; no reliable D call. The CDR3 runs 13 residues. Trimming stripped 1 base from V and 5 bases from J, with 6 bases between. In nucleotides, the CDR3 is TGTGCCAGCAGTTTAGGGCTTAACAATGAGCAGTTCTTC. The encoded protein is CASSLGLNNEQFF.

This chain joins TRBV10-3 and TRBJ1-2, with D possibly TRBD1 on 6 matching bases. This CDR3 is built from 15 residues. Germline CDR1 is ENHRY and CDR2 is SYGVKD. Trimming removed 8 bases from V and 1 base from J, with 17 bases in between. The CDR3 spells CAIRLGRGSNYGYTF. DNA for the CDR3: TGTGCCATCCGACTCGGGAGGGGGAGTAACTATGGCTACACCTTC.

The sample holds one count of this clone. This sample also contains other DNA sequences that code for the same CDR3. This sequence joins TRBV5-6 and TRBJ2-3, with 9 bases fitting TRBD2. The CDR3 extends over 14 amino acids. Germline V lookup: CDR1 SGHDT, CDR2 YYEEEE. With V trimmed by 4 bases and J by 6 bases, 6 bases remained unmatched. For the CDR3, the DNA is TGTGCCAGCAGCCCGGGACTAGCCGCGGATACGCAGTATTTT. Protein product: CASSPGLAADTQYF.

This clone was detected a few times. This sequence joins TRBV19 and TRBJ2-3; 10 bases are shared with TRBD1. CDR1 is LNHDA, CDR2 SQIVND, per germline (reference sequence). Trimming removed 9 bases from V and 2 bases from J; junction bases left unmatched: 8. The CDR3 totals 15 residues. The DNA for the CDR3 is TGTGCCAGCAGCCCCGGGACAGGGGTCACAGATACGCAGTATTTT. Translation gives CASSPGTGVTDTQYF.

The chain recombines TRBV15 with TRBJ1-2; 8 nucleotides match TRBD1. V trimming: 0 bases; J trimming: 2 bases; junction bases outside the gene matches: 14. The CDR3 is made up of 19 amino acids. Germline CDR1 and CDR2: LNHNV and YYDKDF (reference sequence). The CDR3 DNA reads as TGTGCCACCAGCAGAGATCCGAACGACAGGGGCGATGAGAACTATGGCTACACCTTC. Its protein product is CATSRDPNDRGDENYGYTF.

This chain uses TRBV4-1 with TRBJ2-1; 8 positions agree with TRBD2. Germline V gene lookup returns CDR1 MGHRA and CDR2 YSYEKL. This CDR3 is built from 16 residues. Trimming cost V 4 bases and J 9 bases; bases outside gene matches: 14. In nucleotides, the CDR3 is TGCGCCAGCAGCCCATCCACGGGGGGGCGGTCGGGTGAGCAGTTCTTC. It yields the protein CASSPSTGGRSGEQFF.

In this sample, this clone turned up many times. This chain joins TRBV5-1 and TRBJ1-2; D call uncertain. The V gene lost 0 bases and the J gene lost 8 bases, with 14 bases spanning the gap. The CDR3 sequence is 14 residues long. Germline CDR1 and CDR2: SGHRS and YFSETQ. The CDR3 protein is CASSLEAGSEGYTF. As DNA, the CDR3 is TGCGCCAGCAGCTTGGAAGCGGGGTCGGAAGGCTACACCTTC. The variable domain in full, completed from reference TRBV5-1 and TRBJ1-2, reads KAGVTQTPRYLIKTRGQQVTLSCSPISGHRSVSWYQQTPGQGLQFLFEYFSETQRNKGNFPGRFSGRQFSNSRSEMNVSTLELGDSALYLCASSLEAGSEGYTFGSGTRLTVV.

The V and J genes are TRBV5-4 and TRBJ2-2; perhaps TRBD2 as D (5 bases). CDR3 size: 12 residues. Trimming shortened V by 5 bases and J by 5 bases, and 7 bases separated the two germline ends. Looked up from germline, CDR1 is SGHNT and CDR2 is YYREEE (reference sequence). CDR3: CASRGETGELFF. CDR3 nucleotides: TGTGCCAGCAGGGGAGAAACCGGGGAGCTGTTTTTT.

Details on this clone: Other DNA sequences in the same sample also yield this CDR3. This sequence joins TRBV18 and TRBJ2-7; tentatively, D is TRBD1 (5 bases). Trimming removed 1 base at V and 4 bases at J, with 8 bases between. This CDR3 contains 13 residues. The germline V gene encodes CDR1 KGHSH and CDR2 LQKENI. The CDR3 loop reads CASSPQGQYEQYF. In nucleotides, the CDR3 is TGTGCCAGCTCACCACAGGGGCAGTACGAGCAGTACTTC.

This clone was seen only once. CDR3 sequence (DNA): TGTGCCAGCAGCTTGGGCCCGACAGGAGAGACCCAGTACTTC. This translates into CASSLGPTGETQYF. The chain carries TRBV7-7 and TRBJ2-5; D might be TRBD1 (6 bases). Germline V CDR1 and CDR2: SSHAT, FNYEAQ (reference sequence). CDR3 length: 14 residues. V was shortened by 3 bases and J by 4 bases, with 12 bases between the two germline ends.

The chain joins TRBV5-1 to TRBJ2-5; 15 bases map to TRBD2. Per the germline V gene, CDR1 is SGHRS and CDR2 is YFSETQ. With 4 bases clipped from V and 10 bases from J, the junction kept 11 bases outside the gene matches. There are 16 residues in the CDR3. The CDR3 coding sequence is TGCGCCAGCAGCCAGAGGACTAGCGGGGGGGTAGAAAGCCAGTACTTC. Translating gives CASSQRTSGGVESQYF.